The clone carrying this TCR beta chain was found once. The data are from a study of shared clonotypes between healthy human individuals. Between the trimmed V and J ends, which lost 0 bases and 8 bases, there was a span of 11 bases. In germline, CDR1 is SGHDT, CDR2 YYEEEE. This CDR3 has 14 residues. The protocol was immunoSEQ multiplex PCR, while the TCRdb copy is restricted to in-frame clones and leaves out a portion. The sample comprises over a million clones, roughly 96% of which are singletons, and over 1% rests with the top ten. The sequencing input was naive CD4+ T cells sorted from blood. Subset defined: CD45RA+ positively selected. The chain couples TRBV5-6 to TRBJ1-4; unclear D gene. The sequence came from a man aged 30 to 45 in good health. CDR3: CASSLGRVAEKLFF. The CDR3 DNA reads TGTGCCAGCAGCTTGGGGAGGGTAGCCGAAAAACTGTTTTTT.